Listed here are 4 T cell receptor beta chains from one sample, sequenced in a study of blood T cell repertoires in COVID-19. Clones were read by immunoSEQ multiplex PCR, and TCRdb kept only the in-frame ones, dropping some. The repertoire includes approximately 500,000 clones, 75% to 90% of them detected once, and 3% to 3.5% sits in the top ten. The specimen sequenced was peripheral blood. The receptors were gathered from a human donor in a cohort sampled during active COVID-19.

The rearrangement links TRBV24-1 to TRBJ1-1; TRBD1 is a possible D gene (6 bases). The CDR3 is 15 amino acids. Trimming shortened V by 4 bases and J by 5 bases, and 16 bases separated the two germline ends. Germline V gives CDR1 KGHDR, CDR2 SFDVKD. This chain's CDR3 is CATSELQGTGTEAFF. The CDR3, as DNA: TGTGCCACCAGTGAGCTGCAGGGGACGGGTACTGAAGCTTTCTTT.

The CDR3, as DNA: TGTGCCAGCAGCCAGTCTTATGGACTAGCGGGAGTCTACGAGCAGTACTTC. Residues: CASSQSYGLAGVYEQYF. This chain uses TRBV14 with TRBJ2-7, with 13 nucleotides matching TRBD2. Germline loops: CDR1 SGHDN, CDR2 FVKESK. Germline trimming cut 3 bases from V and 3 bases from J; bases unmatched to any gene: 8. The CDR3 length is 17 residues.

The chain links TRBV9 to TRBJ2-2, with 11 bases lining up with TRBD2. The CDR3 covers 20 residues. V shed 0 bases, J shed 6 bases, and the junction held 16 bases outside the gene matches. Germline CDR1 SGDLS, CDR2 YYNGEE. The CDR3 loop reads CASSVGRASGRQAFAGELFF. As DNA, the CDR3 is TGTGCCAGCAGCGTAGGAAGAGCTAGCGGGAGGCAGGCTTTCGCCGGGGAGCTGTTTTTT.

CDR3 nucleotide sequence: TGCGCCAGCAGCCCGGGACAGGGATACGGGTATGGCTACACCTTC. Protein: CASSPGQGYGYGYTF. The chain joins TRBV5-1 to TRBJ1-2; 9 nucleotides align to TRBD1. This CDR3 is built from 15 residues. The germline V gene encodes CDR1 SGHRS and CDR2 YFSETQ. J gave up 5 bases and V 4 bases, and 9 bases lay outside the gene matches.